This T cell receptor (beta chain) was profiled in a study of cytomegalovirus exposure and HLA in healthy donors. Whole-study findings and limits: Serostatus for CMV was the only available immune exposure information.

This clone appeared once. Its specificity is unknown. Trimming removed 11 bases from V and 3 bases from J; junction bases left unmatched: 5. The germline V gene encodes CDR1 ENHRY and CDR2 SYGVKD. There are 12 residues in the CDR3. 13 Jbeta primers and 60 Vbeta primers were used for the PCR. Here immunoSEQ multiplex PCR was the method, and the copy in TCRdb shows in-frame clones only, minus some. The sample yields 90,000 to 110,000 clones, 75% to 90% seen once. This TCR was recovered from a man aged 25-45 years in good health and CMV-seropositive. Sequencing input: PBMCs. The chain employs TRBV10-3 and TRBJ1-2, with TRBD1 matching 8 bases. The CDR3 DNA sequence: TGTGCCGTGGACAGGGATTACTATGGCTACACCTTC. This codes for CAVDRDYYGYTF.